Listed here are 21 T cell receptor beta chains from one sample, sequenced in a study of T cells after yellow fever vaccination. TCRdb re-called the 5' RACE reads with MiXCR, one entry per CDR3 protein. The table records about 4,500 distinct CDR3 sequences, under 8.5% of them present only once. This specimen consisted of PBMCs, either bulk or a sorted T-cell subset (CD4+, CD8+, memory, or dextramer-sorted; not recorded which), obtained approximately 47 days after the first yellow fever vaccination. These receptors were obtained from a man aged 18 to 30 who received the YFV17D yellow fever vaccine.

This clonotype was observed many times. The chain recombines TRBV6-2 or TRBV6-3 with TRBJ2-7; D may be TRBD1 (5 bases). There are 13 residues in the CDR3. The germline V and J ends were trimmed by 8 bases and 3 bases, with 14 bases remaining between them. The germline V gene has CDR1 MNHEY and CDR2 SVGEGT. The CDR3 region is CASAAGLSYEQYF. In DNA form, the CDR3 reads TGTGCCAGCGCGGCAGGGCTAAGCTACGAGCAGTACTTC.

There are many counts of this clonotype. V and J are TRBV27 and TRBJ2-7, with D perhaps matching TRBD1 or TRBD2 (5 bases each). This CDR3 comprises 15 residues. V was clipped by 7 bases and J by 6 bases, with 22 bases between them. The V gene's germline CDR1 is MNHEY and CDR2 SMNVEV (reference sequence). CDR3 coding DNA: TGTGCCAGCACCCCCCGAGGGGAAGGGCGAGCCGAGCAGTACTTC. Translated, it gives CASTPRGEGRAEQYF.

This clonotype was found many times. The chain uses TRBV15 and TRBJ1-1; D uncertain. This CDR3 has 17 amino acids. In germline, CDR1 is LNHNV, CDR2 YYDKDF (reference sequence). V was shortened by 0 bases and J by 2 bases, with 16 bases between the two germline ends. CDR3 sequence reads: CATSRDYPPGKNTEAFF. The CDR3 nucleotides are TGTGCCACCAGCAGAGATTACCCACCTGGTAAAAACACTGAAGCTTTCTTT. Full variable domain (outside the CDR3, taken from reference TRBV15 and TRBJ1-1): DAMVIQNPRYQVTQFGKPVTLSCSQTLNHNVMYWYQQKSSQAPKLLFHYYDKDFNNEADTPDNFQSRRPNTSFCFLDIRSPGLGDTAMYLCATSRDYPPGKNTEAFFGQGTRLTVV.

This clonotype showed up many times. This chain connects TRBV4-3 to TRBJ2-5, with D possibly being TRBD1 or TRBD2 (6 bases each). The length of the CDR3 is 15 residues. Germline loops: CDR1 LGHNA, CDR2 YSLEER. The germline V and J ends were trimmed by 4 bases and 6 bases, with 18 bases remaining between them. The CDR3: CASSLWGARLKTQYF. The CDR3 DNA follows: TGCGCCAGCAGCCTGTGGGGGGCCCGTTTAAAGACCCAGTACTTC.

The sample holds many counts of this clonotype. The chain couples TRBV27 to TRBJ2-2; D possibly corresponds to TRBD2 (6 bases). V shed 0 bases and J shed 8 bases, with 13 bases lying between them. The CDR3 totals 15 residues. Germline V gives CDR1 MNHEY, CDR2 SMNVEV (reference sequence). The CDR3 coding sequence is TGTGCCAGCAGTTTATCCGGAGGGTTGGTTGGGGAGCTGTTTTTT. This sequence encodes CASSLSGGLVGELFF.

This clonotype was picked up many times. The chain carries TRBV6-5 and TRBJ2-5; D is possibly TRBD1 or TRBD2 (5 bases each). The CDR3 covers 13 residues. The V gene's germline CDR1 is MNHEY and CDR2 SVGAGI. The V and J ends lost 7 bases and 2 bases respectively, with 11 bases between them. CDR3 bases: TGTGCCAGCACCCGAGGGGAGCAAGAGACCCAGTACTTC. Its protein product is CASTRGEQETQYF.

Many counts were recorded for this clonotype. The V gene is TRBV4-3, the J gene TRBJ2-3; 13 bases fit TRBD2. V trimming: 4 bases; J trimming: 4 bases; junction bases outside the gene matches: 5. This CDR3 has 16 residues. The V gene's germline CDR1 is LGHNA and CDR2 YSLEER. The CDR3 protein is CASSLSLAGGPDTQYF. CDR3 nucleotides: TGCGCCAGCAGCCTATCACTAGCGGGGGGGCCAGATACGCAGTATTTT.

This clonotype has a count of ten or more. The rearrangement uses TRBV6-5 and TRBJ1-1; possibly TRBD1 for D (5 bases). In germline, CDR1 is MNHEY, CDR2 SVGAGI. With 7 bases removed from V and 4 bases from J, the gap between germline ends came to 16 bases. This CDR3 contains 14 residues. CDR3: CASISRLGGTEAFF. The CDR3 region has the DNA TGTGCCAGCATCTCCCGGCTGGGGGGCACTGAAGCTTTCTTT.

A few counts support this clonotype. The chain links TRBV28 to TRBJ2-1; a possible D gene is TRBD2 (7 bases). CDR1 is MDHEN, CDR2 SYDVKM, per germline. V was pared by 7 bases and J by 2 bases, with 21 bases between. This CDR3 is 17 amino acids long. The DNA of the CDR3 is TGTGCCAGCACCCCCCCGTGGGGGCGGGGGCCCTACAATGAGCAGTTCTTC. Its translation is CASTPPWGRGPYNEQFF.

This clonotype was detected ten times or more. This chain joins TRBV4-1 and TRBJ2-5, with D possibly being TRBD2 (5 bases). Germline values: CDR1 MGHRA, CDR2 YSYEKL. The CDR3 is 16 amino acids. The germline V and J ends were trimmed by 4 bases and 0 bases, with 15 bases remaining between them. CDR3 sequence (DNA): TGCGCCAGCAGCCTCGAAGGACTTCCGTACCAAGAGACCCAGTACTTC. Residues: CASSLEGLPYQETQYF.

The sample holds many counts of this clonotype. CDR3 region: CASSIWLRSQETQYF. CDR3 DNA: TGTGCCAGTAGTATATGGTTGCGGAGCCAAGAGACCCAGTACTTC. The rearrangement uses TRBV19 and TRBJ2-5; D not resolved. CDR1 and CDR2 (germline): LNHDA, SQIVND (reference sequence). V shed 2 bases and J shed 1 base, with 11 bases lying between them. This CDR3 has 15 residues.

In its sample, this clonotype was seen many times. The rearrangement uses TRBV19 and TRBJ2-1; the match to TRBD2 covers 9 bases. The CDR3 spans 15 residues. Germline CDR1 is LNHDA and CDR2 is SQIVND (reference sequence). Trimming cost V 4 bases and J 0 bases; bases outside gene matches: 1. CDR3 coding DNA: TGTGCCAGTAGTAAGACTAGCGGCTCCTACAATGAGCAGTTCTTC. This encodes CASSKTSGSYNEQFF.

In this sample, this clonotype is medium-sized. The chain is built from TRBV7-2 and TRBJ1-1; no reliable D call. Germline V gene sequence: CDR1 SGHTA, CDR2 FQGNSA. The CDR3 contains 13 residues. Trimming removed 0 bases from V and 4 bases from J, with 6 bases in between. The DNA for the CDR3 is TGTGCCAGCAGCTTAGCCCCGAGCACTGAAGCTTTCTTT. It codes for CASSLAPSTEAFF.

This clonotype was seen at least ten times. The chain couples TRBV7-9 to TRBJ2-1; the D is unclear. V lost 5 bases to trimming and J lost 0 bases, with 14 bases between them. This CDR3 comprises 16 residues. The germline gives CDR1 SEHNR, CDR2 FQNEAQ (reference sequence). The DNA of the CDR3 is TGTGCCAGCAGCCCCCGATCTTTGAGCTCCTACAATGAGCAGTTCTTC. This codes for CASSPRSLSSYNEQFF.

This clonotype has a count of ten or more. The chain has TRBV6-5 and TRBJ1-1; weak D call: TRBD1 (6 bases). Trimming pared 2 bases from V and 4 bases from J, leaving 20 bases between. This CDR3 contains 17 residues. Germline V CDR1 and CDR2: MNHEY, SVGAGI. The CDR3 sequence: CASSYISDGTRGTEAFF. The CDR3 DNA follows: TGTGCCAGCAGTTACATATCGGACGGGACCAGGGGCACTGAAGCTTTCTTT.

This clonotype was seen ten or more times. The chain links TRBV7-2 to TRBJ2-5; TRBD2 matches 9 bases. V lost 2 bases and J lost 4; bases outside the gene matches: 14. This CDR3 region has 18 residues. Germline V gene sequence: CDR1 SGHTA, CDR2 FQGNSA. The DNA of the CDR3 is TGTGCCAGCAGCTTAACCCCTAAGGCGGGGGGGCGGTTAGAGACCCAGTACTTC. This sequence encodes CASSLTPKAGGRLETQYF.

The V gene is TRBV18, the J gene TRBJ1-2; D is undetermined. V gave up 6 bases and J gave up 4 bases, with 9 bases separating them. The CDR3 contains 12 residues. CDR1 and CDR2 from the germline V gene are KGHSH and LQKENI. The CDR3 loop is CASSEVFYGYTF. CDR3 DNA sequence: TGTGCCAGCTCCGAAGTCTTCTATGGCTACACCTTC.

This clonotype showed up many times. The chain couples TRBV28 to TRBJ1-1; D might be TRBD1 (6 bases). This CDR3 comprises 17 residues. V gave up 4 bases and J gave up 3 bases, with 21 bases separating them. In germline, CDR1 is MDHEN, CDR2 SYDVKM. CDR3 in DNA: TGTGCCAGCAGTTGGCCGTTGGGCAGGGGCTTTGACACTGAAGCTTTCTTT. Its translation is CASSWPLGRGFDTEAFF.

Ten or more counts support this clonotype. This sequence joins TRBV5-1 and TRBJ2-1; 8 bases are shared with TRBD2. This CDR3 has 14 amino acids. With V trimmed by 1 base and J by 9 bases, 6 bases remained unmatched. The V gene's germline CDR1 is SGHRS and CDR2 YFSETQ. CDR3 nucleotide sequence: TGCGCCAGCAGCTTGCTCGGGGGGGGAGGTGAGCAGTTCTTC. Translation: CASSLLGGGGEQFF.

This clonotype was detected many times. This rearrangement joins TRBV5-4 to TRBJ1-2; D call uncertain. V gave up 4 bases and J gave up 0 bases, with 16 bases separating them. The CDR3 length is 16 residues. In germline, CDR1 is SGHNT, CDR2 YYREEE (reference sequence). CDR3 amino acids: CASSHMDLLANYGYTF. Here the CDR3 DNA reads TGTGCCAGCAGCCACATGGACCTCCTTGCTAACTATGGCTACACCTTC.

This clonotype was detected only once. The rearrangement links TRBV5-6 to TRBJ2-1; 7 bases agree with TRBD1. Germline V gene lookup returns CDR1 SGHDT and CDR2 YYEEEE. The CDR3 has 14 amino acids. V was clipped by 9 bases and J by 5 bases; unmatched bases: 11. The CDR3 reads CAMSPPGQHNEQFF. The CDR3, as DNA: TGTGCCATGAGCCCCCCGGGACAGCACAATGAGCAGTTCTTC. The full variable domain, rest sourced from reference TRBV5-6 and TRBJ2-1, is DAGVTQSPTHLIKTRGQQVTLRCSPKSGHDTVSWYQQALGQGPQFIFQYYEEEERQRGNFPDRFSGHQFPNYSSELNVNALLLGDSALYLCAMSPPGQHNEQFFGPGTRLTVL.